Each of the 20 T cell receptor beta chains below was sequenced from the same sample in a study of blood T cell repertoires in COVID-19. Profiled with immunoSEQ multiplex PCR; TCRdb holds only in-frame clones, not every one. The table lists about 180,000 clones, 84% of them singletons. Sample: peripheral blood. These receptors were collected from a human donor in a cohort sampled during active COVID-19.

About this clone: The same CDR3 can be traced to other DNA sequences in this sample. In DNA form, the CDR3 reads TGTGCCAGCTCACCGCCAGGACAGGGGGATCAGCCCCAGCATTTT. This gives the protein CASSPPGQGDQPQHF. The chain is built from TRBV18 and TRBJ1-5; 10 bases are a match to TRBD1. The CDR3 has 15 residues. Germline values: CDR1 KGHSH, CDR2 LQKENI. V was clipped by 3 bases and J by 5 bases; unmatched bases: 4.

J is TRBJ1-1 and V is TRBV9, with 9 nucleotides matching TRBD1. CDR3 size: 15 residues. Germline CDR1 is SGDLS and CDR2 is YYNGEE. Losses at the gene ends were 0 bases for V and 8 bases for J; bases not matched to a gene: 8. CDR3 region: CASSVDGTGWFEAFF. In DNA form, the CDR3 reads TGTGCCAGCAGCGTAGACGGGACAGGGTGGTTCGAAGCTTTCTTT.

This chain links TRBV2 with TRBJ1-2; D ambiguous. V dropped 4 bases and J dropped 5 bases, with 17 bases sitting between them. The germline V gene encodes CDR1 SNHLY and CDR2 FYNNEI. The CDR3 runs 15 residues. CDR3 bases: TGTGCCAGCAGTGTAACAGCCCAGACCTTGTATGGCTACACCTTC. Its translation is CASSVTAQTLYGYTF.

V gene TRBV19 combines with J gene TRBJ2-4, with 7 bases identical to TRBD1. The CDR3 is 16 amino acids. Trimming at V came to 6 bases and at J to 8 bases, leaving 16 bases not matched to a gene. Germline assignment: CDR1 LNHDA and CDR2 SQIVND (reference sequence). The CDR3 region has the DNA TGTGCCAGTAGCCTAACTCAGGGGACAGACAAGGACATTCAGTACTTC. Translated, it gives CASSLTQGTDKDIQYF.

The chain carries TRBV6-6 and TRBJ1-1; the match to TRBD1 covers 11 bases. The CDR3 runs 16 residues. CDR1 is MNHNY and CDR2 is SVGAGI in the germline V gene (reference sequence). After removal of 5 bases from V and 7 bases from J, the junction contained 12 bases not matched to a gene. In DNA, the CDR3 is TGTGCCAGCAGTCGACCCGGACAGGGGGCAGGAGGTGAAGCTTTCTTT. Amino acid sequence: CASSRPGQGAGGEAFF.

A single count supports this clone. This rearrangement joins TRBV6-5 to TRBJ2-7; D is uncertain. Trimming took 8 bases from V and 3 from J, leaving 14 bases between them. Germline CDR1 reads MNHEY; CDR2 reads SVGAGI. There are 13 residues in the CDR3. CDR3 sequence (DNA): TGTGCCAGCTGTCCCACTCCAGGCTACGAGCAGTACTTC. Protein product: CASCPTPGYEQYF.

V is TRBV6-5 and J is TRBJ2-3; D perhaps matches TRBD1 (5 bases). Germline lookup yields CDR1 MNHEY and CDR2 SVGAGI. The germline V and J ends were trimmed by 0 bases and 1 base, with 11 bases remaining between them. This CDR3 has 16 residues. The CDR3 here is CASSYSGLRRTDTQYF. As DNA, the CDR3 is TGTGCCAGCAGTTACTCGGGGCTTCGTCGCACAGATACGCAGTATTTT.

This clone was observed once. The CDR3 DNA reads TGTGCCAGCAGTTACTCAGGGGGATTCGGGGCGGATGAGCAGTTCTTC. Translating it yields CASSYSGGFGADEQFF. The chain couples TRBV6-6 to TRBJ2-1, with TRBD1 as a possible D gene (6 bases). Trimming took off 0 bases at V and 8 bases at J, with 17 bases between the two ends. The CDR3 is 16 amino acids. Germline loops: CDR1 MNHNY, CDR2 SVGAGI (reference sequence).

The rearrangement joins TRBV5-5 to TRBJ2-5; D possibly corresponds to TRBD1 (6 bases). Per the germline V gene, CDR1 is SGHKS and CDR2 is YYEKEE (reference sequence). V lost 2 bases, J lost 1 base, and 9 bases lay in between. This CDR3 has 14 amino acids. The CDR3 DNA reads TGTGCCAGCAGCTTACCAGGGGCCCAAGAGACCCAGTACTTC. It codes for CASSLPGAQETQYF.

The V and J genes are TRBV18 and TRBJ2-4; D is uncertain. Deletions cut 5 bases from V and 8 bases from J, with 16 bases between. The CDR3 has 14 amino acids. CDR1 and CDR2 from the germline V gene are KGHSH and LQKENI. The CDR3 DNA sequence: TGTGCCAGCTCATTAGAGAACCCTTTGGACATTCAGTACTTC. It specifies CASSLENPLDIQYF.

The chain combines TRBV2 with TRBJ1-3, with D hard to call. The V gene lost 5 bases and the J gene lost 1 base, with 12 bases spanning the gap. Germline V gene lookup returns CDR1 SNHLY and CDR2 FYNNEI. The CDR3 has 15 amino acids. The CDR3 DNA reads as TGTGCCAGCAGTTCTGGCACCCTTTCTGGAAACACCATATATTTT. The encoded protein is CASSSGTLSGNTIYF.

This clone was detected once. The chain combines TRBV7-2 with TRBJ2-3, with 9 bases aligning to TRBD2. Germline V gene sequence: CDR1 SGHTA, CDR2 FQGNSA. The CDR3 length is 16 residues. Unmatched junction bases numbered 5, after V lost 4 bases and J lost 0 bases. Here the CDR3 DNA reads TGTGCCAGCAGCTCGGGACTAGCCCCTAGCACAGATACGCAGTATTTT. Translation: CASSSGLAPSTDTQYF.

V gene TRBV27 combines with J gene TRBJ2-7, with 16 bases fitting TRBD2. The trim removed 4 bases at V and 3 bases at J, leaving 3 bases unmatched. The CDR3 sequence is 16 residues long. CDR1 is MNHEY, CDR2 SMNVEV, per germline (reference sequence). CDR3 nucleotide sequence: TGTGCCAGCAGTTCGGGACTAGCGGGGGGGTACTACGAGCAGTACTTC. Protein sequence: CASSSGLAGGYYEQYF.

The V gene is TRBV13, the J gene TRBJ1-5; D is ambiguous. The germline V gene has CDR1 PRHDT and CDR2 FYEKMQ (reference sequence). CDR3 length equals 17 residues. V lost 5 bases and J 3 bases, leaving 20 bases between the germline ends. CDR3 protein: CASSHRPYPEVNQPQHF. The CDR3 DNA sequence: TGTGCCAGCAGCCACCGTCCTTACCCAGAGGTCAATCAGCCCCAGCATTTT.

The CDR3 reads CASSSYLQGVGGETQYF. CDR3 DNA sequence: TGCGCCAGCAGCTCCTACCTACAGGGCGTCGGAGGAGAGACCCAGTACTTC. The chain links TRBV5-1 to TRBJ2-5; the D gene is possibly TRBD1 (6 bases). This CDR3 is built from 17 residues. Germline loops: CDR1 SGHRS, CDR2 YFSETQ. Trimming left V 3 bases short and J 4 bases short, with 22 bases between. Combining the CDR3 with reference TRBV5-1 and TRBJ2-5 gives the whole variable domain KAGVTQTPRYLIKTRGQQVTLSCSPISGHRSVSWYQQTPGQGLQFLFEYFSETQRNKGNFPGRFSGRQFSNSRSEMNVSTLELGDSALYLCASSSYLQGVGGETQYFGPGTRLLVL.

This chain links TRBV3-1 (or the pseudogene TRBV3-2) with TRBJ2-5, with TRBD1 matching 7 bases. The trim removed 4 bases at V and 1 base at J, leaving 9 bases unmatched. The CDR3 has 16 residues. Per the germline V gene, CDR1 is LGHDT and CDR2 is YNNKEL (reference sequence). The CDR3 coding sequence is TGTGCCAGCAGCCGCCCAAAGGGACAGTTCCAAGAGACCCAGTACTTC. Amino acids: CASSRPKGQFQETQYF.

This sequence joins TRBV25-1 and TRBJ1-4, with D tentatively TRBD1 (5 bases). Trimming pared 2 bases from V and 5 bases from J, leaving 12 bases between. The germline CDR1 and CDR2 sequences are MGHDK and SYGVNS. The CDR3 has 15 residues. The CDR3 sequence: CASSELGGVNEKLFF. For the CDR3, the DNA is TGTGCCAGCAGTGAACTGGGAGGGGTGAATGAAAAACTGTTTTTT.

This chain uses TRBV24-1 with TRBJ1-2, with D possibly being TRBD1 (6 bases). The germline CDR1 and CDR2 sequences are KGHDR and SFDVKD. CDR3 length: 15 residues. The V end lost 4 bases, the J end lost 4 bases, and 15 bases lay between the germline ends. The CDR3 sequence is CATSETTGPLYGYTF. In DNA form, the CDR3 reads TGTGCCACCAGTGAGACCACAGGGCCCCTCTATGGCTACACCTTC.

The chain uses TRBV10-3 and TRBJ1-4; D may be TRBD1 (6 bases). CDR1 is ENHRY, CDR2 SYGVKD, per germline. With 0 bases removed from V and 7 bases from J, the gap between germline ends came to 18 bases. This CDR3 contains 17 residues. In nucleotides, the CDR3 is TGTGCCATCAGTGAGTCGAGCGGAAGAGGACAGTCTGAAAAACTGTTTTTT. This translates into CAISESSGRGQSEKLFF.

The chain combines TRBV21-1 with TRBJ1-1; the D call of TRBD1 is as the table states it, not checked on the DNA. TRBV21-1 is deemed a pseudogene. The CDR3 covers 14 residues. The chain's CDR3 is CASSKAGQGTEAFF. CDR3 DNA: TGTGCCAGCAGCAAAGCAGGACAGGGGACTGAAGCTTTCTTT.